The 32 T cell receptor beta chains in this list originate from one sample, sequenced in a study of cytomegalovirus exposure and HLA in healthy donors. Both 60 Vbeta primers and 13 Jbeta primers went into the PCR. Sequenced by immunoSEQ multiplex PCR; TCRdb stores in-frame clones only, minus some. The data contain some 110,000 clones, around 69% of them singletons. Sequencing was performed on PBMCs. Receptors originate from a man aged 50-59 years in good health and CMV-seropositive.

The CDR3 reads CASSDSTSPGNEQFF. CDR3 nucleotide sequence: TGTGCCAGCAGTGACTCGACTAGTCCCGGCAATGAGCAGTTCTTC. This rearrangement joins TRBV6-4 to TRBJ2-1, with D perhaps matching TRBD2 (6 bases). Trimming removed 0 bases at V and 6 bases at J, with 12 bases between. Germline loops: CDR1 MRHNA, CDR2 SNTAGT. The CDR3 runs to 15 residues.

The chain uses TRBV5-4 and TRBJ2-2, with 7 bases that match TRBD1. This CDR3 spans 15 amino acids. The germline gives CDR1 SGHNT, CDR2 YYREEE (reference sequence). The V gene end was trimmed by 4 bases and the J gene end by 2 bases; junction bases not matched to a gene: 5. DNA for the CDR3: TGTGCCAGCAGCCGGGGACAGTCCAACACCGGGGAGCTGTTTTTT. Residues: CASSRGQSNTGELFF.

The CDR3, as DNA: TGTGCCAGCAGCCTTCGACAGGGGACCGAGGAGATTGGCAATCAGCCCCAGCATTTT. It is translated as CASSLRQGTEEIGNQPQHF. V gene TRBV7-2 combines with J gene TRBJ1-5; 8 positions agree with TRBD1. Germline trimming cut 5 bases from V and 2 bases from J; bases unmatched to any gene: 17. The CDR3 totals 19 residues. Per germline, CDR1 SGHTA and CDR2 FQGNSA.

J is TRBJ2-7 and V is TRBV19, with D perhaps matching TRBD1 (5 bases). The CDR3 totals 15 residues. Trimming took 4 bases from V and 2 from J, leaving 15 bases between them. CDR1 is LNHDA and CDR2 is SQIVND in the germline V gene (reference sequence). The CDR3 spells CASSTPGGAPYEQYF. CDR3 nucleotides: TGTGCCAGTAGTACTCCGGGTGGGGCCCCCTACGAGCAGTACTTC.

The V gene is TRBV12-5, the J gene TRBJ2-7; tentatively, D is TRBD1 (6 bases). Trimming took 7 bases from V and 0 from J, leaving 16 bases between them. Germline V gives CDR1 LGHNT, CDR2 FRNRAP. This CDR3 has 15 amino acids. The CDR3 coding sequence is TGTGCTAGTGCCTCCGGGACACCGAGCTCCTACGAGCAGTACTTC. Translated: CASASGTPSSYEQYF. The variable domain in full, completed from reference TRBV12-5 and TRBJ2-7, reads DARVTQTPRHKVTEMGQEVTMRCQPILGHNTVFWYRQTMMQGLELLAYFRNRAPLDDSGMPKDRFSAEMPDATLATLKIQPSEPRDSAVYFCASASGTPSSYEQYFGPGTRLTVT.

The chain employs TRBV5-6 and TRBJ1-2; tentative D call: TRBD1 (5 bases). V lost 0 bases, J lost 4 bases, and 13 bases lay in between. Germline V lookup: CDR1 SGHDT, CDR2 YYEEEE. This CDR3 spans 15 amino acids. The CDR3 DNA is TGTGCCAGCAGCTTGGTCCGCGGGGGGACCTATGGCTACACCTTC. This encodes CASSLVRGGTYGYTF.

The rearrangement links TRBV7-9 to TRBJ1-5; perhaps TRBD1 as D (6 bases). The germline V gene has CDR1 SEHNR and CDR2 FQNEAQ (reference sequence). V was pared by 5 bases and J by 10 bases, with 15 bases between. This CDR3 has 13 amino acids. CDR3 residues: CASSLDRFGPQHF. The CDR3 region has the DNA TGTGCCAGCAGCCTAGACAGGTTCGGACCCCAGCATTTT.

The rearrangement links TRBV5-6 to TRBJ2-7, with D possibly matching TRBD2 (6 bases). Trimming cost V 5 bases and J 3 bases, with 12 bases left between them. Germline assignment: CDR1 SGHDT and CDR2 YYEEEE. CDR3 length: 13 amino acids. CDR3 in DNA: TGTGCCAGCAGTCGTGGGGGGAACTACGAGCAGTACTTC. Translating gives CASSRGGNYEQYF.

This chain joins TRBV5-1 and TRBJ2-1; 8 bases match TRBD1. This CDR3 has 17 residues. Trimming at V came to 4 bases and at J to 6 bases, leaving 15 bases not matched to a gene. Germline lookup yields CDR1 SGHRS and CDR2 YFSETQ. CDR3 sequence reads: CASSRWTGLALSNEQFF. The CDR3 DNA reads TGCGCCAGCAGCCGCTGGACAGGGCTGGCCCTTAGCAATGAGCAGTTCTTC.

The rearrangement uses TRBV7-9 and TRBJ1-4; D remains unclear. Trimming left V 3 bases short and J 6 bases short, with 14 bases between. The CDR3 has 15 residues. CDR1 is SEHNR, CDR2 FQNEAQ, per germline (reference sequence). Here the CDR3 reads CASSLIAGEDEKLFF. The CDR3 coding sequence is TGTGCCAGCAGCTTGATAGCTGGAGAGGATGAAAAACTGTTTTTT.

The V call is TRBV4-1, the J call TRBJ2-3, with a tentative D call TRBD1 (6 bases). CDR3 size: 15 residues. The V gene's germline CDR1 is MGHRA and CDR2 YSYEKL. V lost 8 bases and J 2 bases, leaving 17 bases between the germline ends. The CDR3 DNA follows: TGCGCCAGCGGAAGGGGACAATTAGTCACAGATACGCAGTATTTT. This sequence encodes CASGRGQLVTDTQYF.

The CDR3 region is CASSPRGSGNTIYF. DNA for the CDR3: TGTGCCAGCTCACCCCGGGGCTCTGGAAACACCATATATTTT. This chain connects TRBV18 to TRBJ1-3; D is undetermined. The length of the CDR3 is 14 residues. Germline CDR1 is KGHSH and CDR2 is LQKENI. The V and J ends lost 3 bases and 0 bases respectively, with 6 bases between them.

The chain carries TRBV18 and TRBJ2-3; TRBD2 agrees at 10 bases. J gave up 2 bases and V 6 bases, and 5 bases lay outside the gene matches. The CDR3 is 15 amino acids. From germline, CDR1 is KGHSH and CDR2 LQKENI. The CDR3 spells CASSTSGANTDTQYF. The CDR3 nucleotides read TGTGCCAGCTCCACTAGCGGGGCGAACACAGATACGCAGTATTTT. Complete variable domain (other parts from reference TRBV18 and TRBJ2-3): NAGVMQNPRHLVRRRGQEARLRCSPMKGHSHVYWYRQLPEEGLKFMVYLQKENIIDESGMPKERFSAEFPKEGPSILRIQQVVRGDSAAYFCASSTSGANTDTQYFGPGTRLTVL.

V and J are TRBV19 and TRBJ1-4; TRBD1 agrees at 8 bases. Looked up from germline, CDR1 is LNHDA and CDR2 is SQIVND (reference sequence). V trimming: 2 bases; J trimming: 1 base; junction bases outside the gene matches: 6. The CDR3 sequence is 17 residues long. The CDR3: CASSISWTGKTNEKLFF. DNA for the CDR3: TGTGCCAGTAGTATATCTTGGACAGGGAAAACTAATGAAAAACTGTTTTTT.

The chain uses TRBV5-1 and TRBJ2-1; 9 bases line up with TRBD1. The CDR3 sequence is 13 residues long. Germline-derived CDR1 and CDR2 are SGHRS and YFSETQ. V was clipped by 3 bases and J by 11 bases; unmatched bases: 6. CDR3 residues: CASSSGQGSKQFF. CDR3 nucleotide sequence: TGCGCCAGCAGCTCCGGACAGGGGTCGAAGCAGTTCTTC.

The chain links TRBV28 to TRBJ2-5, with D maybe TRBD1 (5 bases). Trimming left V 7 bases short and J 5 bases short, with 14 bases between. Germline values: CDR1 MDHEN, CDR2 SYDVKM. The CDR3 spans 13 residues. This CDR3 reads CASISSHRETQYF. The DNA of the CDR3 is TGTGCCAGCATTTCTTCGCACAGGGAGACCCAGTACTTC.

This clone appeared once. The chain uses TRBV11-3 and TRBJ2-5; 7 positions match TRBD1. The CDR3 loop spans 16 amino acids. V shed 0 bases and J 5 bases; nucleotides not matched to a gene: 9. CDR1 and CDR2 (germline): SGHNT, YENEEA. CDR3 sequence reads: CASSLEPTGVWETQYF. The CDR3 region has the DNA TGTGCCAGCAGCTTAGAGCCAACAGGGGTTTGGGAGACCCAGTACTTC.

The chain is built from TRBV7-7 and TRBJ1-3, with D maybe TRBD1 (6 bases). The V end lost 5 bases, the J end lost 4 bases, and 18 bases lay between the germline ends. This CDR3 contains 16 residues. The germline V gene has CDR1 SSHAT and CDR2 FNYEAQ (reference sequence). The CDR3 is CASSPLRSGAGNTIYF. The CDR3, as DNA: TGTGCCAGCAGCCCCCTTCGATCAGGGGCAGGAAACACCATATATTTT.

This rearrangement joins TRBV4-1 to TRBJ1-5; D gene uncertain. Germline CDR1 reads MGHRA; CDR2 reads YSYEKL. V gave up 0 bases and J gave up 2 bases, with 11 bases separating them. CDR3 length: 16 amino acids. CDR3 in DNA: TGCGCCAGCAGCCAAGAGAGGGAGTTCGGCAATCAGCCCCAGCATTTT. This sequence encodes CASSQEREFGNQPQHF.

This clone occurred a few times. V usage is TRBV5-4 and J usage is TRBJ2-7, with 8 positions matching TRBD2. The germline V gene has CDR1 SGHNT and CDR2 YYREEE (reference sequence). With V trimmed by 4 bases and J by 2 bases, 8 bases remained unmatched. The CDR3 consists of 15 residues. Written as DNA, the CDR3 is TGTGCCAGCAGCCCCGGGGGGGCGTCAACCTACGAGCAGTACTTC. This codes for CASSPGGASTYEQYF.

V usage is TRBV6-5 and J usage is TRBJ2-2; TRBD1 matches at 7 bases. The J segment lost 6 bases and the V segment lost 2 bases, leaving 6 bases of the junction unmatched. Germline V gene lookup returns CDR1 MNHEY and CDR2 SVGAGI. The CDR3 contains 15 residues. The CDR3 here is CASSYPGQRAGELFF. Written as DNA, the CDR3 is TGTGCCAGCAGTTACCCGGGACAGAGGGCCGGGGAGCTGTTTTTT.

This clone showed up just once. The chain uses TRBV30 and TRBJ2-1; TRBD2 matches at 9 bases. The CDR3 has 17 residues. The V gene end was trimmed by 3 bases and the J gene end by 7 bases; junction bases not matched to a gene: 16. Germline V CDR1 and CDR2: GTSNPN, SVGIG (reference sequence). The CDR3 spells CAWRQGTGLASGNEQFF. CDR3 nucleotide sequence: TGTGCCTGGAGGCAGGGGACCGGACTAGCGTCGGGAAATGAGCAGTTCTTC.

V gene TRBV11-2 combines with J gene TRBJ1-1; 8 nucleotides match TRBD1. The ends lost 1 base at V and 5 bases at J; junction bases unmatched: 3. Per germline, CDR1 SGHAT and CDR2 FQNNGV. This CDR3 spans 14 amino acids. CDR3 DNA: TGTGCCAGCAGCTTAGTCGGACAGGGTACTGAAGCTTTCTTT. It yields the protein CASSLVGQGTEAFF.

This chain connects TRBV28 to TRBJ1-2; possibly TRBD1 for D (6 bases). The CDR3 sequence is 18 residues long. CDR1 is MDHEN, CDR2 SYDVKM, per germline. The V gene lost 6 bases and the J gene lost 2 bases, with 25 bases spanning the gap. The CDR3 here is CASSYINRAEQFNYGYTF. CDR3 DNA sequence: TGTGCCAGCAGCTATATAAACAGGGCCGAACAATTCAACTATGGCTACACCTTC.

The genes are TRBV15 and TRBJ2-2; 7 bases align to TRBD2. Trimming cost V 5 bases and J 3 bases; bases outside gene matches: 6. CDR3 length equals 15 residues. Germline V gene data show CDR1 as LNHNV and CDR2 as YYDKDF (reference sequence). The CDR3 DNA sequence: TGTGCCACCAGCGGCGGGAGCGGGGACACCGGGGAGCTGTTTTTT. Its protein product is CATSGGSGDTGELFF.

This chain connects TRBV7-9 to TRBJ2-2; 7 nucleotides agree with TRBD2. The CDR3 has 17 amino acids. J gave up 3 bases and V 5 bases, and 12 bases lay outside the gene matches. Germline CDR1 reads SEHNR; CDR2 reads FQNEAQ (reference sequence). Here the CDR3 DNA reads TGTGCCAGCAGCGCCCGACGGGGAGGGCCGGACACCGGGGAGCTGTTTTTT. Amino acid sequence: CASSARRGGPDTGELFF. Based on the CDR3 plus reference TRBV7-9 and TRBJ2-2, the full variable domain is DTGVSQNPRHKITKRGQNVTFRCDPISEHNRLYWYRQTLGQGPEFLTYFQNEAQLEKSRLLSDRFSAERPKGSFSTLEIQRTEQGDSAMYLCASSARRGGPDTGELFFGEGSRLTVL.

In its sample, this clone was seen a few times. This rearrangement joins TRBV14 to TRBJ2-5; tentative D call: TRBD1 (6 bases). The germline CDR1 and CDR2 sequences are SGHDN and FVKESK. The CDR3 contains 16 residues. Trimming removed 3 bases from V and 1 base from J, with 15 bases in between. CDR3 nucleotide sequence: TGTGCCAGCAGCCACAACAGGGCCTACGCCCAAGAGACCCAGTACTTC. Protein: CASSHNRAYAQETQYF. The full variable domain, completed using reference TRBV14 and TRBJ2-5, is EAGVTQFPSHSVIEKGQTVTLRCDPISGHDNLYWYRRVMGKEIKFLLHFVKESKQDESGMPNNRFLAERTGGTYSTLKVQPAELEDSGVYFCASSHNRAYAQETQYFGPGTRLLVL.

The chain couples TRBV5-1 to TRBJ1-1; no firm D call. Germline assignment: CDR1 SGHRS and CDR2 YFSETQ. The V end was cut by 6 bases, the J end by 3 bases, with 6 bases between. This CDR3 is built from 11 residues. The CDR3 nucleotides read TGCGCCAGCAAGGCGGACACTGAAGCTTTCTTT. Translation: CASKADTEAFF.

This rearrangement joins TRBV7-8 to TRBJ2-3, with 7 bases matching TRBD2. Germline-derived CDR1 and CDR2 are SGHVS and FQNEAQ. The CDR3 runs 15 residues. With V trimmed by 4 bases and J by 4 bases, 8 bases remained unmatched. The CDR3 DNA sequence: TGTGCCAGCAGCTCCCGGGAGGCCCGGGCAGATACGCAGTATTTT. Its protein is CASSSREARADTQYF. The full variable domain, with the rest looked up from reference TRBV7-8 and TRBJ2-3, is GAGVSQSPRYKVAKRGQDVALRCDPISGHVSLFWYQQALGQGPEFLTYFQNEAQLDKSGLPSDRFFAERPEGSVSTLKIQRTQQEDSAVYLCASSSREARADTQYFGPGTRLTVL.

The rearrangement links TRBV4-1 to TRBJ1-3; D ambiguous. The germline V and J ends were trimmed by 4 bases and 5 bases, with 9 bases remaining between them. Germline CDR1 reads MGHRA; CDR2 reads YSYEKL. The CDR3 is 13 residues long. CDR3 loop: CASSRPGRNTIYF. The CDR3 DNA sequence: TGCGCCAGCAGCCGTCCAGGTCGAAACACCATATATTTT.

The chain combines TRBV5-1 with TRBJ2-1, with D maybe TRBD1 (5 bases). The CDR3 length is 15 residues. Germline-derived CDR1 and CDR2 are SGHRS and YFSETQ. V lost 0 bases to trimming and J lost 2 bases, with 9 bases between them. The DNA for the CDR3 is TGCGCCAGCAGCTTGGGACAGAAAACCTACAATGAGCAGTTCTTC. It encodes CASSLGQKTYNEQFF.

This rearrangement joins TRBV11-2 to TRBJ2-3; D is perhaps TRBD2 (6 bases). This CDR3 region has 17 residues. Trimming stripped 5 bases from V and 3 bases from J, with 21 bases between. Germline V CDR1 and CDR2: SGHAT, FQNNGV. CDR3 region: CASSPLWGRKPTDTQYF. The CDR3, as DNA: TGTGCCAGCAGCCCCCTATGGGGGAGGAAACCTACAGATACGCAGTATTTT.